This T cell receptor (beta chain) derives from a study of blood T cell repertoires in COVID-19. At the level of the study: COVID-19 samples collected from the United States, Italy and Spain covered acute and convalescent phases.

The CDR3 sequence is 15 residues long. Germline assignment: CDR1 SQVTM and CDR2 ANQGSEA. Trimming cost V 5 bases and J 4 bases, with 20 bases left between them. Original analysis: Quantification of nucleated cells was approximated via reference gene primer amplification. Sequencing was performed with immunoSEQ multiplex PCR; in TCRdb, only in-frame clones are kept and a portion is missing. Clonal size and the V and J genes are those of that table, whereas D and trimming came from the DNA. The sample records roughly 140,000 clones, around 84% being singletons. Input material: peripheral blood. This receptor was identified in a human donor in a cohort sampled during active COVID-19. The V call is TRBV29-1, the J call TRBJ1-1, with D possibly matching TRBD1 (5 bases). CDR3 sequence: CSVSRAGNLGTEAFF. As DNA, the CDR3 is TGCAGCGTTTCCAGGGCAGGTAATTTAGGCACTGAAGCTTTCTTT.